This T cell receptor (beta chain) was sequenced for a study of cytomegalovirus exposure and HLA in healthy donors. V lost 4 bases to trimming and J lost 0 bases, with 11 bases between them. The CDR3 has 15 amino acids. Germline V gene sequence: CDR1 SGDLS, CDR2 YYNGEE. Profiled with immunoSEQ multiplex PCR; TCRdb holds only in-frame clones, not every one. The profile shows tens of thousands of clones, 70% to 90% of them singletons. Concerning this clone: What it binds is not known.

The study's findings and limits: Some TCR beta chains (about 170 of them) were listed as cytomegalovirus-associated. Later, an analysis found that TCR clusters from the first cohort tended to co-occur in the 120 or so validation repertoires. Some public TCRs appeared in many individuals, while most sequences were rare. Using the classifier, cytomegalovirus status was reportedly diagnosed with high specificity and sensitivity.

This chain uses TRBV9 with TRBJ2-4; tentative D call: TRBD1 (6 bases). Sequencing was performed on PBMCs. The clonotype comes from a young man in good health and CMV-seronegative. The chain's CDR3 is CASSPGEVAKNIQYF. The CDR3 DNA reads as TGTGCCAGCAGCCCAGGGGAAGTAGCCAAAAACATTCAGTACTTC. Filled out from reference TRBV9 and TRBJ2-4, the complete variable domain reads DSGVTQTPKHLITATGQRVTLRCSPRSGDLSVYWYQQSLDQGLQFLIQYYNGEERAKGNILERFSAQQFPDLHSELNLSSLELGDSALYFCASSPGEVAKNIQYFGAGTRLSVL.